The 20 T cell receptor beta chains below come from one sample, sequenced in a study of blood T cell repertoires in COVID-19. Libraries were prepared by immunoSEQ multiplex PCR; TCRdb keeps only in-frame clonotypes and omits some of them. The table lists 350,000 to 450,000 clones, 89% of them singletons. The sequenced sample was peripheral blood. These receptors were obtained from a man aged 35 to 55 with acute or convalescent COVID-19.

This clone was counted a few times. The chain has TRBV2 and TRBJ1-6; perhaps TRBD1 as D (5 bases). The CDR3 totals 17 residues. The V gene lost 3 bases and the J gene lost 7 bases, with 19 bases spanning the gap. From germline, CDR1 is SNHLY and CDR2 FYNNEI. The CDR3 coding sequence is TGTGCCAGCAGTGAGCGGGGCCTCCAGGGAGGAAATTCACCCCTCCACTTT. Translation: CASSERGLQGGNSPLHF.

The chain is built from TRBV6-5 and TRBJ1-3; no clear D. CDR1 is MNHEY and CDR2 is SVGAGI in the germline V gene. V lost 4 bases to trimming and J lost 0 bases, with 10 bases between them. The CDR3 is 15 amino acids. CDR3 sequence (DNA): TGTGCCAGCAGTTCCGGAGCTATCTCTGGAAACACCATATATTTT. It codes for CASSSGAISGNTIYF.

The chain employs TRBV5-1 and TRBJ1-6; D unclear. The V gene lost 4 bases and the J gene lost 10 bases, with 18 bases spanning the gap. The CDR3 length is 15 residues. Germline V gene data show CDR1 as SGHRS and CDR2 as YFSETQ. CDR3 loop: CASSPSEGLGSPLHF. The CDR3 coding sequence is TGCGCCAGCAGCCCCTCGGAGGGTTTGGGATCACCCCTCCACTTT.

This clone turned up a few times. V and J are TRBV5-1 and TRBJ1-2, with 7 bases aligning to TRBD1. J was trimmed by 6 bases and V by 0 bases; bases with no gene match: 5. Per the germline V gene, CDR1 is SGHRS and CDR2 is YFSETQ. The CDR3 loop spans 14 amino acids. CDR3 nucleotides: TGCGCCAGCAGCTTGGAAGGCAGGGGGAATGGCTACACCTTC. This encodes CASSLEGRGNGYTF. The full variable domain, its missing parts supplied by reference TRBV5-1 and TRBJ1-2, is KAGVTQTPRYLIKTRGQQVTLSCSPISGHRSVSWYQQTPGQGLQFLFEYFSETQRNKGNFPGRFSGRQFSNSRSEMNVSTLELGDSALYLCASSLEGRGNGYTFGSGTRLTVV.

The V call is TRBV6-4, the J call TRBJ1-2; a weak D match, TRBD1 (6 bases). V lost 6 bases to trimming and J lost 7 bases, with 18 bases between them. The CDR3 consists of 14 residues. The germline gives CDR1 MRHNA, CDR2 SNTAGT. CDR3 residues: CASRRTGTSLGYTF. CDR3 DNA: TGTGCCAGCAGGCGCACCGGGACATCCCTTGGCTACACCTTC.

Remarks on this clone: In the same sample, other DNA sequences code for this CDR3. The chain joins TRBV20-1 to TRBJ1-1; D call uncertain. Trimming took off 0 bases at V and 5 bases at J, with 4 bases between the two ends. Per the germline V gene, CDR1 is DFQATT and CDR2 is SNEGSKA (reference sequence). CDR3 length: 11 residues. CDR3 sequence: CSARDRTEAFF. Here the CDR3 DNA reads TGCAGTGCTAGAGACCGGACTGAAGCTTTCTTT.

This clone was seen a single time. The chain links TRBV7-8 to TRBJ2-7; D may be TRBD2 (6 bases). Germline CDR1 is SGHVS and CDR2 is FQNEAQ. The ends were cut back, 4 bases at V and 5 bases at J, with 12 bases in the middle. CDR3 size: 13 residues. The CDR3, as DNA: TGTGCCAGCAGCTATGCGACTAGTAACGAGCAGTACTTC. Protein: CASSYATSNEQYF.

The rearrangement uses TRBV6-1 and TRBJ2-1, with 9 bases identical to TRBD2. This CDR3 contains 15 residues. V gave up 0 bases and J gave up 7 bases; unmatched junction bases: 4. Germline loops: CDR1 MNHNS, CDR2 SASEGT. CDR3 loop: CASSEAIAGGNEQFF. The CDR3 nucleotides read TGTGCCAGCAGTGAAGCGATTGCGGGGGGGAATGAGCAGTTCTTC.

The V gene is TRBV5-1, the J gene TRBJ1-3; D not resolved. The CDR3 is 16 residues long. CDR1 SGHRS and CDR2 YFSETQ come from the germline V gene. Trimming cost V 2 bases and J 2 bases, with 14 bases left between them. The CDR3 spells CASSFGFRDAGNTIYF. The CDR3 nucleotides read TGCGCCAGCAGCTTTGGGTTTCGGGATGCTGGAAACACCATATATTTT. Full variable domain (remainder filled in from reference TRBV5-1 and TRBJ1-3): KAGVTQTPRYLIKTRGQQVTLSCSPISGHRSVSWYQQTPGQGLQFLFEYFSETQRNKGNFPGRFSGRQFSNSRSEMNVSTLELGDSALYLCASSFGFRDAGNTIYFGEGSWLTVV.

The chain carries TRBV10-3 and TRBJ2-5, with D possibly being TRBD2 (6 bases). The CDR3 runs to 13 residues. The V and J ends lost 10 bases and 5 bases respectively, with 17 bases between them. The germline V gene encodes CDR1 ENHRY and CDR2 SYGVKD. DNA of the CDR3: TGTGCCACCACTTCCCCTAGCGCGGAGACCCAGTACTTC. The encoded protein is CATTSPSAETQYF.

The gene calls are TRBV29-1 and TRBJ2-5, with D unclear. V was trimmed by 3 bases and J by 4 bases, leaving 6 bases between them. The germline CDR1 and CDR2 sequences are SQVTM and ANQGSEA. The CDR3 has 11 amino acids. The CDR3 here is CSVDSRETQYF. The CDR3 nucleotides read TGCAGCGTTGATTCGCGAGAGACCCAGTACTTC.

This chain joins TRBV11-2 and TRBJ1-2, with 11 bases fitting TRBD1. Germline V lookup: CDR1 SGHAT, CDR2 FQNNGV. The CDR3 has 16 residues. V dropped 1 base and J dropped 2; count of bases not matched to a gene: 3. In DNA form, the CDR3 reads TGTGCCAGCAGCTTAGTGGGACAGGGGGGGAACTATGGCTACACCTTC. Protein: CASSLVGQGGNYGYTF. Filled out from reference TRBV11-2 and TRBJ1-2, the complete variable domain reads EAGVAQSPRYKIIEKRQSVAFWCNPISGHATLYWYQQILGQGPKLLIQFQNNGVVDDSQLPKDRFSAERLKGVDSTLKIQPAKLEDSAVYLCASSLVGQGGNYGYTFGSGTRLTVV.

The chain combines TRBV5-6 with TRBJ2-7; D is unresolved. The CDR3 spans 14 residues. The ends were cut back, 4 bases at V and 3 bases at J, with 14 bases in the middle. Germline V gene lookup returns CDR1 SGHDT and CDR2 YYEEEE. CDR3 DNA: TGTGCCAGCAGCGGGCCACACTCGCTCTACGAGCAGTACTTC. Protein: CASSGPHSLYEQYF.

V gene TRBV27 combines with J gene TRBJ1-1, with D uncertain. Germline V gene data show CDR1 as MNHEY and CDR2 as SMNVEV (reference sequence). The CDR3 consists of 13 residues. V dropped 2 bases and J dropped 3 bases, with 7 bases sitting between them. CDR3 protein: CASSLNTYTEAFF. DNA of the CDR3: TGTGCCAGCAGTTTAAACACCTACACTGAAGCTTTCTTT.

The genes are TRBV27 and TRBJ2-3; 10 bases map to TRBD2. Trimming took 6 bases from V and 5 from J; bases not matched to a gene: 11. Per the germline V gene, CDR1 is MNHEY and CDR2 is SMNVEV (reference sequence). There are 16 residues in the CDR3. Here the CDR3 DNA reads TGTGCCAGCAGCACACCAAGCGGGAGGGCCGGAGATACGCAGTATTTT. Protein product: CASSTPSGRAGDTQYF.

The chain carries TRBV19 and TRBJ2-5; 12 nucleotides match TRBD2. This CDR3 contains 14 residues. CDR1 LNHDA and CDR2 SQIVND come from the germline V gene (reference sequence). The V gene end was trimmed by 5 bases and the J gene end by 4 bases; junction bases not matched to a gene: 2. The CDR3 DNA reads as TGTGCCAGTAGTCCGGGACTAGCGGGAGAGACCCAGTACTTC. Translating gives CASSPGLAGETQYF.

V and J are TRBV15 and TRBJ2-3; TRBD2 matches 10 bases. The germline V gene encodes CDR1 LNHNV and CDR2 YYDKDF (reference sequence). Trimming removed 2 bases from V and 2 bases from J; junction bases left unmatched: 4. The CDR3 consists of 16 residues. The CDR3 here is CATSRLAGGHTDTQYF. The DNA of the CDR3 is TGTGCCACCAGCAGATTAGCGGGGGGTCACACAGATACGCAGTATTTT.

The chain uses TRBV28 and TRBJ2-7; TRBD1 aligns across 8 bases. V dropped 6 bases and J dropped 4; count of bases not matched to a gene: 8. The length of the CDR3 is 14 residues. The germline CDR1 and CDR2 sequences are MDHEN and SYDVKM. The CDR3 sequence is CASSPGTGLYEQYF. CDR3 sequence (DNA): TGTGCCAGCAGCCCTGGGACAGGCTTGTACGAGCAGTACTTC.

The chain uses TRBV29-1 and TRBJ2-2; possible D gene TRBD2, 6 bases. The germline gives CDR1 SQVTM, CDR2 ANQGSEA. V lost 3 bases to trimming and J lost 3 bases, with 14 bases between them. The CDR3 contains 15 residues. CDR3 loop: CSVDAGRGYTGELFF. The CDR3 nucleotides read TGCAGCGTTGATGCGGGACGGGGGTACACCGGGGAGCTGTTTTTT.

This rearrangement joins TRBV9 to TRBJ2-2, with D possibly TRBD2 on 6 matching bases. The CDR3 spans 14 residues. With 0 bases removed from V and 3 bases from J, the gap between germline ends came to 6 bases. From germline, CDR1 is SGDLS and CDR2 YYNGEE. The CDR3, as DNA: TGTGCCAGCAGCGTAGGCGGGGACACCGGGGAGCTGTTTTTT. It encodes CASSVGGDTGELFF.